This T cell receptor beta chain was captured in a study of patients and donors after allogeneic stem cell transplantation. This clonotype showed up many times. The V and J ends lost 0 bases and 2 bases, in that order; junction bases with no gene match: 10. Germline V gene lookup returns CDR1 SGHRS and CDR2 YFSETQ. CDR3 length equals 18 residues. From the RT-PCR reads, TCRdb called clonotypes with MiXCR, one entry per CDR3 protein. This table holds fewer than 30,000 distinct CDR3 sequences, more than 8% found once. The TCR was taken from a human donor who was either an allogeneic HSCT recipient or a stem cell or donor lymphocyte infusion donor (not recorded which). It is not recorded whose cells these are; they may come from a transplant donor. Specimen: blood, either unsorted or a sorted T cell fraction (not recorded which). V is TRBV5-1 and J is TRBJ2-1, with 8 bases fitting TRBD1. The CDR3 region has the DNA TGCGCCAGCAGCTTGGATTTGATTGCGACAGGGGCCTACAATGAGCAGTTCTTC. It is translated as CASSLDLIATGAYNEQFF.